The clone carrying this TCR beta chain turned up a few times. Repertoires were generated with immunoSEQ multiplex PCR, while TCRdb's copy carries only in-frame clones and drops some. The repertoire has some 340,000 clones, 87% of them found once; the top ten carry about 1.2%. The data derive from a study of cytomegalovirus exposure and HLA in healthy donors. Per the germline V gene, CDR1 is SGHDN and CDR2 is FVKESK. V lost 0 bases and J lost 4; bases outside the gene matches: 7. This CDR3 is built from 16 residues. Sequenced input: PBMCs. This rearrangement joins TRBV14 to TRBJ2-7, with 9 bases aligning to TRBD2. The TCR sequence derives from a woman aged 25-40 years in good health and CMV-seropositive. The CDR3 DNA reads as TGTGCCAGCAGCCAAGATGCGGCTAGCGGGGCTTACGAGCAGTACTTC. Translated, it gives CASSQDAASGAYEQYF.